The 25 T cell receptor beta chains listed next were all sequenced from one sample in a study of CD8 T cells in ankylosing spondylitis listed by TCRdb under 2017. The library was generated by 5' RACE. These reads were obtained on an Illumina HiSeq 2500. TCRdb reprocessing: public reads trimmed at Q25 with fastp, clones called with MiXCR, in-frame beta chains kept. One record per CDR3 amino acid sequence lists the most common genes and DNA. This sample gives roughly 780 distinct CDR3 sequences in total; 2.6% of them show up just once. The ten largest clones add up to approximately 90% of the sample. Sequenced: blood, either unsorted or a sorted T cell fraction (not recorded which). The receptors derive from a male donor with ankylosing spondylitis or in good health (not recorded which).

This clonotype is medium-sized in the sample. The chain carries TRBV9 and TRBJ2-1, with D perhaps matching TRBD2 (6 bases). V was pared by 4 bases and J by 5 bases, with 13 bases between. This CDR3 is 14 amino acids long. The germline V gene has CDR1 SGDLS and CDR2 YYNGEE. The CDR3 spells CASSPGVGNNEQFF. CDR3 nucleotide sequence: TGTGCCAGCAGCCCGGGAGTGGGGAACAATGAGCAGTTCTTC.

The sample holds many counts of this clonotype. The chain employs TRBV9 and TRBJ2-2; TRBD1 matches at 9 bases. V lost 3 bases, J lost 4 bases, and 10 bases stayed unmatched. CDR1 SGDLS and CDR2 YYNGEE come from the germline V gene. The length of the CDR3 is 17 residues. In DNA form, the CDR3 reads TGTGCCAGCAGCGACTCATCCGGGACAGGGAGCACCGGGGAGCTGTTTTTT. Its protein is CASSDSSGTGSTGELFF.

In this sample, this clonotype is medium-sized. The chain employs TRBV9 and TRBJ2-1; D is perhaps TRBD2 (6 bases). Germline-derived CDR1 and CDR2 are SGDLS and YYNGEE. This CDR3 has 14 amino acids. V was trimmed by 6 bases and J by 8 bases, leaving 18 bases between them. The CDR3 nucleotides are TGTGCCAGCATGAGAGGAGGGGCGTCTGATGAGCAGTTCTTC. This sequence encodes CASMRGGASDEQFF.

The chain joins TRBV9 to TRBJ2-3, with 7 nucleotides matching TRBD2. CDR1 is SGDLS, CDR2 YYNGEE, per germline. This CDR3 comprises 14 residues. The ends lost 3 bases at V and 3 bases at J; junction bases unmatched: 4. DNA of the CDR3: TGTGCCAGCAGCGACCGGGACTATACAGATACGCAGTATTTT. Residues: CASSDRDYTDTQYF.

In its sample, this clonotype was seen many times. This could be a read error, since a much larger clone is one nucleotide away. The CDR3 here is CANSNFSRDREMNNEQFF. The CDR3 DNA reads TGTGCCAACAGCAACTTCAGCCGTGACAGGGAGATGAACAATGAGCAGTTCTTC. The V gene is TRBV21-1, the J gene TRBJ2-1; the D call of TRBD1 is as the table states it, not checked on the DNA. TRBV21-1 is described as a pseudogene. The CDR3 has 18 amino acids.

CDR3 region: CASSGGYITDTQYF. CDR3 coding DNA: TGTGCCAGCAGCGGCGGGTATATAACAGATACGCAGTATTTT. The gene calls are TRBV9 and TRBJ2-3; TRBD2 might be the D (5 bases). The CDR3 loop spans 14 amino acids. Per germline, CDR1 SGDLS and CDR2 YYNGEE. V was shortened by 3 bases and J by 3 bases, with 11 bases between the two germline ends.

This clonotype ranks as medium-sized (0.01 to 0.1%). The chain carries TRBV9 and TRBJ2-3, with 10 bases that match TRBD2. The CDR3 length is 15 residues. Germline V gene sequence: CDR1 SGDLS, CDR2 YYNGEE. Germline trimming cut 3 bases from V and 5 bases from J; bases unmatched to any gene: 6. CDR3 bases: TGTGCCAGCAGCGAGCGGGGGGGCCGAGGAGATACGCAGTATTTT. Translating it yields CASSERGGRGDTQYF.

This clonotype is labeled as medium-sized. V and J are TRBV9 and TRBJ2-3; 8 bases line up with TRBD1. V lost 0 bases, J lost 6 bases, and 15 bases stayed unmatched. The CDR3 covers 18 residues. In germline, CDR1 is SGDLS, CDR2 YYNGEE. CDR3 residues: CASSVAGGPSLSHDTQYF. The CDR3 coding sequence is TGTGCCAGCAGCGTAGCAGGGGGCCCTAGTCTTTCACACGATACGCAGTATTTT.

This clonotype ranks as medium-sized. The CDR3 loop is CASSGFTDTQYF. The CDR3 nucleotides read TGTGCCAGCAGCGGATTCACAGATACGCAGTATTTT. The V call is TRBV9, the J call TRBJ2-3; D gene ambiguous. Trimming left V 3 bases short and J 2 bases short, with 4 bases between. Per the germline V gene, CDR1 is SGDLS and CDR2 is YYNGEE. The CDR3 covers 12 residues.

This clonotype was counted between two and nine times. V is TRBV9 and J is TRBJ2-7; D ambiguous. CDR1 is SGDLS, CDR2 YYNGEE, per germline. V shed 3 bases and J shed 0 bases, with 7 bases lying between them. There are 13 residues in the CDR3. The CDR3 reads CASSGRYSYEQYF. In nucleotides, the CDR3 is TGTGCCAGCAGCGGACGTTACTCCTACGAGCAGTACTTC.

This clonotype came up many times. CDR3 amino acids: CASSVEGASNTEAFF. The CDR3 coding sequence is TGTGCCAGCAGCGTAGAAGGGGCGAGCAACACTGAAGCTTTCTTT. This sequence joins TRBV9 and TRBJ1-1, with D possibly TRBD1 on 5 matching bases. The CDR3 consists of 15 residues. Germline loops: CDR1 SGDLS, CDR2 YYNGEE. Deletions cut 0 bases from V and 2 bases from J, with 11 bases between. Full variable domain (outside the CDR3, taken from reference TRBV9 and TRBJ1-1): DSGVTQTPKHLITATGQRVTLRCSPRSGDLSVYWYQQSLDQGLQFLIQYYNGEERAKGNILERFSAQQFPDLHSELNLSSLELGDSALYFCASSVEGASNTEAFFGQGTRLTVV.

This clonotype was detected many times. This chain uses TRBV9 with TRBJ2-1; TRBD2 matches 8 bases. CDR3 length: 15 residues. V was pared by 2 bases and J by 5 bases, with 6 bases of the junction left unmatched. Per germline, CDR1 SGDLS and CDR2 YYNGEE. CDR3 loop: CASSVGGASHNEQFF. The CDR3 DNA sequence: TGTGCCAGCAGCGTCGGGGGGGCTTCGCACAATGAGCAGTTCTTC.

This clonotype was seen repeatedly, ten times or more. The chain is built from TRBV9 and TRBJ2-7; D is possibly TRBD1 (5 bases). Germline CDR1 reads SGDLS; CDR2 reads YYNGEE. V lost 1 base and J 0 bases, leaving 11 bases between the germline ends. CDR3 size: 15 residues. The CDR3 bases are TGTGCCAGCAGCGTAATCGCCGACAGCTCCTACGAGCAGTACTTC. As protein: CASSVIADSSYEQYF.

This clonotype appeared many times. The chain employs TRBV9 and TRBJ2-7, with TRBD2 matching 10 bases. Germline lookup yields CDR1 SGDLS and CDR2 YYNGEE. The J segment lost 2 bases and the V segment lost 5 bases, leaving 7 bases of the junction unmatched. CDR3 length: 15 residues. The CDR3 sequence: CASSPSGGATYEQYF. DNA for the CDR3: TGTGCCAGCAGTCCAAGCGGGGGGGCAACCTACGAGCAGTACTTC.

This clonotype came up many times. V and J are TRBV9 and TRBJ2-7, with 11 nucleotides matching TRBD1. V shed 3 bases and J 6 bases; nucleotides not matched to a gene: 5. The CDR3 extends over 14 amino acids. Germline CDR1 reads SGDLS; CDR2 reads YYNGEE. DNA for the CDR3: TGTGCCAGCAGCGCGGGACAGGGGGGTCGCGAGCAGTACTTC. Translated: CASSAGQGGREQYF.

Within the sample, this clonotype is medium-sized. This sequence joins TRBV9 and TRBJ2-2, with D perhaps TRBD1 (5 bases). The germline gives CDR1 SGDLS, CDR2 YYNGEE. V lost 4 bases and J lost 5, with 21 bases in between. The CDR3 loop spans 17 amino acids. CDR3 bases: TGTGCCAGCAGCCCCCGAAGGACACCCCCCAAGACCGGGGAGCTGTTTTTT. This codes for CASSPRRTPPKTGELFF.

This clonotype is termed medium-sized (0.01 to 0.1%). The genes are TRBV9 and TRBJ2-3; 8 positions match TRBD2. CDR1 and CDR2 from the germline V gene are SGDLS and YYNGEE. CDR3 size: 16 residues. Trimming took 5 bases from V and 1 from J; bases not matched to a gene: 9. The DNA of the CDR3 is TGTGCCAGCAGTGAATTAAGCGGGGGACGCACAGATACGCAGTATTTT. It translates to CASSELSGGRTDTQYF.

This clonotype is classed as medium-sized. V is TRBV9 and J is TRBJ1-1, with D tentatively TRBD1 (6 bases). V lost 3 bases and J 3 bases, leaving 9 bases between the germline ends. CDR1 is SGDLS and CDR2 is YYNGEE in the germline V gene. The CDR3 length is 13 residues. CDR3 region: CASSEQGYTEAFF. CDR3 DNA: TGTGCCAGCAGCGAACAGGGATACACTGAAGCTTTCTTT.

This clonotype is medium-sized by share. The CDR3 loop is CASSVAASGYEQYF. As DNA, the CDR3 is TGTGCCAGCAGCGTAGCCGCTAGCGGATACGAGCAGTACTTC. The rearrangement links TRBV9 to TRBJ2-7; 7 bases fit TRBD2. The CDR3 has 14 amino acids. V lost 0 bases to trimming and J lost 4 bases; unmatched junction nucleotides: 4. CDR1 is SGDLS, CDR2 YYNGEE, per germline.

The table lists this clonotype with many counts. This chain connects TRBV9 to TRBJ2-6; TRBD2 matches at 10 bases. CDR3 length: 17 amino acids. Per the germline V gene, CDR1 is SGDLS and CDR2 is YYNGEE. Losses at the gene ends were 4 bases for V and 3 bases for J; bases not matched to a gene: 7. In nucleotides, the CDR3 is TGTGCCAGCAGCCTAAGCGGGGGGGCAGGTGGGGCCAACGTCCTGACTTTC. Translating gives CASSLSGGAGGANVLTF.

In its sample, this clonotype is medium-sized (0.01 to 0.1%). V usage is TRBV9 and J usage is TRBJ2-1, with TRBD2 matching over 9 bases. The junction had 3 bases not matched to a gene; V was cut back by 0 bases and J by 5 bases. This CDR3 comprises 15 residues. Germline CDR1 reads SGDLS; CDR2 reads YYNGEE. CDR3 amino acids: CASSVGGGAHNEQFF. The CDR3 nucleotides read TGTGCCAGCAGCGTAGGCGGGGGGGCCCACAATGAGCAGTTCTTC.

This clonotype is medium-sized within its sample. The chain couples TRBV9 to TRBJ2-5, with TRBD2 matching over 10 bases. Germline trimming cut 2 bases from V and 4 bases from J; bases unmatched to any gene: 5. This CDR3 comprises 15 residues. CDR1 and CDR2 (germline): SGDLS, YYNGEE. CDR3 protein: CASSVSGGAAETQYF. The CDR3 nucleotides read TGTGCCAGCAGCGTCAGCGGGGGGGCTGCAGAGACCCAGTACTTC.

This clonotype was counted a few times. The chain couples TRBV9 to TRBJ2-7; 7 bases are a match to TRBD1. Germline CDR1 reads SGDLS; CDR2 reads YYNGEE. This CDR3 is 15 amino acids long. Unmatched junction bases numbered 5, after V lost 2 bases and J lost 0 bases. CDR3 nucleotides: TGTGCCAGCAGCGTTGGGACAGCCTCCTCCTACGAGCAGTACTTC. Its translation is CASSVGTASSYEQYF.

This clonotype was counted many times. The rearrangement uses TRBV9 and TRBJ2-1; no reliable D call. The CDR3 extends over 12 amino acids. Per the germline V gene, CDR1 is SGDLS and CDR2 is YYNGEE. V lost 0 bases to trimming and J lost 7 bases, with 5 bases between them. DNA of the CDR3: TGTGCCAGCAGCGTAGGCGAGAATGAGCAGTTCTTC. This encodes CASSVGENEQFF.

By sample fraction, this clonotype is medium-sized. This rearrangement joins TRBV9 to TRBJ2-2; 8 bases are a match to TRBD2. In germline, CDR1 is SGDLS, CDR2 YYNGEE. This CDR3 region has 15 residues. V gave up 7 bases and J gave up 2 bases; unmatched junction bases: 7. This CDR3 reads CASVQAGGNTGELFF. The CDR3 DNA is TGTGCCAGCGTTCAGGCGGGGGGAAACACCGGGGAGCTGTTTTTT.